The 10 T cell receptor beta chains given below trace back to one sample, sequenced in a study of vaccination and CD4 T cells after COVID-19. Treatment of the sample: roughly ten-day PBMC culture with coronavirus spike peptide pools or control peptides (ViraFEST assay). Pre-COVID-19 pandemic sampling (2011-2018) yielded the unexposed donor's CD4+ T cells. These receptors lack a known antigen. Cultured CD4+ T-cell DNA underwent Oncomine TCR Beta short-read sequencing. Investigators obtained genomic DNA by extraction from cultured CD4+ T cells. MiXCR was run by TCRdb on the PCR reads, yielding one entry per CDR3 protein. The sample has around 10,000 distinct CDR3 sequences; about 32% are singletons. Specimen: CD4+ T cells from blood, cultured in vitro. All receptors derive from a human donor in good health.

The chain uses TRBV30 and TRBJ1-6; D call uncertain. This CDR3 is 18 amino acids long. V was trimmed by 2 bases and J by 9 bases, leaving 26 bases between them. Per the germline V gene, CDR1 is GTSNPN and CDR2 is SVGIG (reference sequence). The CDR3 reads CAWSLEGSGPGYSSPLHF. CDR3 in DNA: TGTGCCTGGAGTCTTGAAGGGTCCGGTCCGGGCTACAGTTCACCCCTCCACTTT.

The V call is TRBV27, the J call TRBJ2-1; 8 nucleotides match TRBD2. The V gene's germline CDR1 is MNHEY and CDR2 SMNVEV (reference sequence). The J segment lost 7 bases and the V segment lost 4 bases, leaving 6 bases of the junction unmatched. The CDR3 is 14 amino acids. The CDR3 DNA is TGTGCCAGCAGTTGGGAGACTAGCGCAAATGAGCAGTTCTTC. Amino acid sequence: CASSWETSANEQFF.

This clonotype has only a few counts. This chain joins TRBV20-1 and TRBJ1-5, with D uncertain. The CDR3 runs 13 residues. Looked up from germline, CDR1 is DFQATT and CDR2 is SNEGSKA (reference sequence). Trimming cost V 7 bases and J 5 bases, with 15 bases left between them. The CDR3 DNA follows: TGCAGTGTTCAATCGGGGTTGGATCAGCCCCAGCATTTT. Its protein product is CSVQSGLDQPQHF.

This clonotype was seen more than once but under ten times. CDR3: CASSPNRLPEFF. The CDR3 DNA sequence: TGTGCCAGCAGCCCCAATAGGCTTCCAGAGTTCTTC. The chain employs TRBV27 and TRBJ2-1; no definite D call. The CDR3 loop spans 12 amino acids. V lost 6 bases, J lost 14 bases, and 17 bases lay in between. The germline CDR1 and CDR2 sequences are MNHEY and SMNVEV (reference sequence).

The V call is TRBV6-2 or TRBV6-3, the J call TRBJ2-7; D is perhaps TRBD1 or TRBD2 (6 bases each). Germline loops: CDR1 MNHEY, CDR2 SVGEGT. The V and J ends lost 2 bases and 4 bases respectively, with 18 bases between them. The CDR3 sequence is 16 residues long. The CDR3 protein is CASSYRPSTGAYEQYF. Here the CDR3 DNA reads TGTGCCAGCAGTTACCGGCCATCGACGGGGGCTTACGAGCAGTACTTC.

This chain uses TRBV11-3 with TRBJ2-3, with 12 bases matching TRBD2. J lost 4 bases, V lost 4 bases, and 6 bases had no gene match. The CDR3 length is 16 residues. Germline V gene sequence: CDR1 SGHNT, CDR2 YENEEA. The CDR3: CASSSSLAGGSDTQYF. In DNA, the CDR3 is TGTGCCAGCAGCTCATCCCTAGCGGGAGGGTCAGATACGCAGTATTTT.

V usage is TRBV27 and J usage is TRBJ1-3, with a weak D call TRBD1 (5 bases). V dropped 6 bases and J dropped 8 bases, with 14 bases sitting between them. The CDR3 length is 13 residues. Germline V lookup: CDR1 MNHEY, CDR2 SMNVEV (reference sequence). The CDR3 bases are TGTGCCAGCAGCCATTCGGTGGGGCACACCATATATTTT. It yields the protein CASSHSVGHTIYF.

The gene calls are TRBV20-1 and TRBJ2-7; D unresolved. Trimming removed 3 bases from V and 0 bases from J, with 6 bases in between. The CDR3 loop spans 12 amino acids. Germline CDR1 is DFQATT and CDR2 is SNEGSKA (reference sequence). The CDR3 region has the DNA TGCAGTGCTAGGGAAAACTCCTACGAGCAGTACTTC. Residues: CSARENSYEQYF.

The chain joins TRBV28 to TRBJ1-5; D might be TRBD1 (5 bases). The CDR3 extends over 13 amino acids. V shed 6 bases and J shed 7 bases, with 13 bases lying between them. The V gene's germline CDR1 is MDHEN and CDR2 SYDVKM. The DNA of the CDR3 is TGTGCCAGCAGCCCCCCCGGGGACCAGCCCCAGCATTTT. Protein product: CASSPPGDQPQHF.

This clonotype was counted once. This may arise from a read error, as a much more abundant clone is one base away. The chain is built from TRBV20-1 and TRBJ2-2; tentatively, D is TRBD2 (5 bases). The CDR3 contains 13 residues. Trimming stripped 5 bases from V and 2 bases from J, with 9 bases between. The germline V gene has CDR1 DFQATT and CDR2 SNEGSKA (reference sequence). For the CDR3, the DNA is TGCAGTGCTCACGGGGATAACACCGGGGAGCTGTTTTTT. Encoded protein: CSAHGDNTGELFF.